This TCR beta chain was recovered during a study of T-cell reconstitution after alpha-beta-depleted transplantation in children. The authors prepared the TCRbeta library with unique molecular identifiers. TCRdb called the PCR reads again in MiXCR, with one record for every CDR3 protein. There are approximately 590,000 distinct CDR3 sequences in the sample; about 11% occur only once, and about 4% lies in the top ten. This CDR3 spans 14 amino acids. Per germline, CDR1 DFQATT and CDR2 SNEGSKA (reference sequence). V was shortened by 5 bases and J by 1 base, with 13 bases between the two germline ends. This clonotype was picked up many times.

Specimen: PBMCs from the stem cell graft donor, collected from the stem cell graft. The clonotype comes from a human donor who donated a stem cell graft to a child with acute myeloid leukemia. This chain uses TRBV20-1 with TRBJ2-3; no reliable D call. The CDR3 reads CSALTPAGTDTQYF. The CDR3 DNA reads as TGCAGTGCTTTGACTCCGGCGGGCACAGATACGCAGTATTTT.